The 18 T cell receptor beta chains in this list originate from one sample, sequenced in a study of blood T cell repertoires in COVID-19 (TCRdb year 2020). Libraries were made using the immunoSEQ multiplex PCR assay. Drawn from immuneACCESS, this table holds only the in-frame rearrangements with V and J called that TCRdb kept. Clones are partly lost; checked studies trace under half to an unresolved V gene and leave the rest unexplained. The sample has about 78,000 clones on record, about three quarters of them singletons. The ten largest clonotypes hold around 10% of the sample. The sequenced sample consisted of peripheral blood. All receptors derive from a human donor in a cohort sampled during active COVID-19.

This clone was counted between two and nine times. The CDR3 DNA follows: TGTGCCAGCAGCTTAGGGCTTGGCGGCTCGGCTAATGAAAAACTGTTTTTT. Translated, it gives CASSLGLGGSANEKLFF. This sequence joins TRBV7-9 and TRBJ1-4, with D uncertain. This CDR3 spans 17 amino acids. Germline CDR1 reads SEHNR; CDR2 reads FQNEAQ (reference sequence). V was cut by 1 base and J by 3 bases, with 15 bases left in between.

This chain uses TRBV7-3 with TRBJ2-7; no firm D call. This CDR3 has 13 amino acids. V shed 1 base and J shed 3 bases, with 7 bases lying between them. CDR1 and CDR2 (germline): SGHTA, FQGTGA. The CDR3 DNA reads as TGTGCCAGCAGCTTAATGGCAGACTACGAGCAGTACTTC. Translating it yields CASSLMADYEQYF.

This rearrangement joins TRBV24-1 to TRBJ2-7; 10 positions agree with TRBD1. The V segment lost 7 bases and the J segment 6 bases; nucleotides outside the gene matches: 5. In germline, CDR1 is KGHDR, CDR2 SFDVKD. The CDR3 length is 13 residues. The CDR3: CATRAGQGGEQYF. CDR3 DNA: TGTGCCACCAGGGCCGGACAGGGGGGCGAGCAGTACTTC.

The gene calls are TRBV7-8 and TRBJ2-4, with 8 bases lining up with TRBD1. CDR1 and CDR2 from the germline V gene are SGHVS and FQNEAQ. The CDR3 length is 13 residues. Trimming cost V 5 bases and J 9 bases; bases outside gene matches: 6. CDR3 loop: CASSMDRDGIQYF. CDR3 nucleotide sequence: TGTGCCAGCAGCATGGACAGGGACGGCATTCAGTACTTC.

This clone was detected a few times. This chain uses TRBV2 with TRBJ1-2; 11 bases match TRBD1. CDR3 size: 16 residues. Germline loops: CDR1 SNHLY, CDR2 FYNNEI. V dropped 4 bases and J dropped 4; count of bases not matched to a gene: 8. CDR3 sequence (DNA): TGTGCCAGCAGTGTTGGACAGGGGGCAGTCAGCTATGGCTACACCTTC. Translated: CASSVGQGAVSYGYTF. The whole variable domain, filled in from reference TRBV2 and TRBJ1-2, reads EPEVTQTPSHQVTQMGQEVILRCVPISNHLYFYWYRQILGQKVEFLVSFYNNEISEKSEIFDDQFSVERPDGSNFTLKIRSTKLEDSAMYFCASSVGQGAVSYGYTFGSGTRLTVV.

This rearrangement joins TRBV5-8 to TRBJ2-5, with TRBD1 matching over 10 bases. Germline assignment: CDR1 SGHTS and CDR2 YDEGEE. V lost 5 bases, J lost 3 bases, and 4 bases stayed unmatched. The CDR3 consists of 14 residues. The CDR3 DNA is TGTGCCAGCAGTCTGGACAGGGGGAAAGAGACCCAGTACTTC. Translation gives CASSLDRGKETQYF.

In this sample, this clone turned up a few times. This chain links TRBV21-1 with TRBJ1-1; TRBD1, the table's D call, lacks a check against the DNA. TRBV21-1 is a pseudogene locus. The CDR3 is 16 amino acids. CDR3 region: CASSKPAGARDTEAFF. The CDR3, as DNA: TGTGCCAGCAGCAAGCCGGCAGGGGCGAGGGACACTGAAGCTTTCTTT.

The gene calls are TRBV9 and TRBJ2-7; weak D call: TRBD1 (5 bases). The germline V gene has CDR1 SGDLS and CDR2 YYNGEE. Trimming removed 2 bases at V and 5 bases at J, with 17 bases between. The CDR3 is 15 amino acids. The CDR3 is CASSVEPAGYDEQYF. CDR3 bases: TGTGCCAGCAGCGTCGAGCCCGCAGGGTACGACGAGCAGTACTTC.

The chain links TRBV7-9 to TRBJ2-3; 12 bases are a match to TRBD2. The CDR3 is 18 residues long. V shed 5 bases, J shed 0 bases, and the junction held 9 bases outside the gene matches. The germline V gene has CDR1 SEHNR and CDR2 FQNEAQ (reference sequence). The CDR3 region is CASSPPGLAGSSTDTQYF. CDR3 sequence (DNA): TGTGCCAGCAGCCCCCCGGGACTAGCGGGTTCTAGCACAGATACGCAGTATTTT.

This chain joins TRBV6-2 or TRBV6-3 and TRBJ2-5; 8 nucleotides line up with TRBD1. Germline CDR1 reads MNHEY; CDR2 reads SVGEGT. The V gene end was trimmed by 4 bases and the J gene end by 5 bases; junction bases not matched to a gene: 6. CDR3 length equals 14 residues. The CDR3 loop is CASSWDRLGETQYF. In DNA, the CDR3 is TGTGCCAGCAGTTGGGACAGGCTAGGGGAGACCCAGTACTTC.

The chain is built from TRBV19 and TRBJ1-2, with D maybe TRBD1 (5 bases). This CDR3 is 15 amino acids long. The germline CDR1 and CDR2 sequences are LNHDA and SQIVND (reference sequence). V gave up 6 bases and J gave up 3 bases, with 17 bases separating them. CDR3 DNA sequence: TGTGCCAGTAGCGACCGCAGGGTCCCTTACTATGGCTACACCTTC. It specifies CASSDRRVPYYGYTF. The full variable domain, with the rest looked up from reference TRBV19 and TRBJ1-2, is DGGITQSPKYLFRKEGQNVTLSCEQNLNHDAMYWYRQDPGQGLRLIYYSQIVNDFQKGDIAEGYSVSREKKESFPLTVTSAQKNPTAFYLCASSDRRVPYYGYTFGSGTRLTVV.

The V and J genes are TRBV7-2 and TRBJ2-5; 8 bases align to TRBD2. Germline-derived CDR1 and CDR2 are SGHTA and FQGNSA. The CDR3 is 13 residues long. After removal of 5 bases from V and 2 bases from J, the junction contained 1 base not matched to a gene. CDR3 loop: CASSRGGQETQYF. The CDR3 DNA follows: TGTGCCAGCAGCCGCGGGGGGCAAGAGACCCAGTACTTC. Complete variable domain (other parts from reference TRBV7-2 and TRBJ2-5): GAGVSQSPSNKVTEKGKDVELRCDPISGHTALYWYRQSLGQGLEFLIYFQGNSAPDKSGLPSDRFSAERTGGSVSTLTIQRTQQEDSAVYLCASSRGGQETQYFGPGTRLLVL.

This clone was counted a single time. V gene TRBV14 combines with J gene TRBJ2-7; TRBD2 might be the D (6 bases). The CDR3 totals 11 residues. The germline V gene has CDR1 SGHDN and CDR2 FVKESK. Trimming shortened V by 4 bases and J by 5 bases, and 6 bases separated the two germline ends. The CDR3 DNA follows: TGTGCCAGCAGCCGGGGGGACGAGCAGTACTTC. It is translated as CASSRGDEQYF.

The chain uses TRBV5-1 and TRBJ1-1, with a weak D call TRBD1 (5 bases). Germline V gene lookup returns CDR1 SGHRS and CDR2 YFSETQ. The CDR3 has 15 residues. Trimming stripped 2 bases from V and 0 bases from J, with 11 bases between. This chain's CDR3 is CASSLDGAVNTEAFF. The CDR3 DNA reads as TGCGCCAGCAGCTTAGATGGGGCGGTGAACACTGAAGCTTTCTTT.

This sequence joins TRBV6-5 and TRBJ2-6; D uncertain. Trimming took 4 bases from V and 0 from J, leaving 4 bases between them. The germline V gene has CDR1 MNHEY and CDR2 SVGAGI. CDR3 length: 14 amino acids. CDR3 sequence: CASSSRSGANVLTF. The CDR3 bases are TGTGCCAGCAGTTCGCGCTCTGGGGCCAACGTCCTGACTTTC.

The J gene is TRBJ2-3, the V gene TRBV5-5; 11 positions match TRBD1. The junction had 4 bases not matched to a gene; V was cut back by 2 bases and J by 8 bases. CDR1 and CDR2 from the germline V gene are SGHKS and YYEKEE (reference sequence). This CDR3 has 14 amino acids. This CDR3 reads CASSLGTGGGTQYF. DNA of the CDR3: TGTGCCAGCAGCTTAGGGACAGGGGGTGGTACGCAGTATTTT.

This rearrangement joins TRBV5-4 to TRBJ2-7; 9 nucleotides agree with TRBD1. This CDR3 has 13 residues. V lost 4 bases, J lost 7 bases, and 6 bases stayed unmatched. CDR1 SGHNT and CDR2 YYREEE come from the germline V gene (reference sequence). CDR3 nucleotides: TGTGCCAGCAGCCCGGGACAGGGCTGGGAGCAGTACTTC. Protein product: CASSPGQGWEQYF.

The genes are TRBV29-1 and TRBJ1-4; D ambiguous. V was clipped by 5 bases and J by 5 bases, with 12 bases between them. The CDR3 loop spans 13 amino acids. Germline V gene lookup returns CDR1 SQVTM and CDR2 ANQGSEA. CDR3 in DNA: TGCAGCGTTCGGCGAGGTGCGAATGAAAAACTGTTTTTT. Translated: CSVRRGANEKLFF.